Listed below are T cell receptor beta chains from one sample, sequenced in a study of blood T cell repertoires in COVID-19. The protocol was immunoSEQ multiplex PCR, while the TCRdb copy is restricted to in-frame clones and leaves out a portion. The data show roughly 500,000 clones, with roughly 89% seen just once and about 0.91% held by the top ten. Material for sequencing was peripheral blood. Receptors originate from a young man with COVID-19, enrolled during active disease. Each CDR3 is given with its conserved first and last residue. Each record gives: V gene, clone size, CDR3 length, J gene, CDR3 protein. Not all rows give a size; the values are once, few, many and, for expanded clones, a class.

v_call: TRBV11-3; clone_size: NA; cdr3_length: 18; j_call: TRBJ2-5; cdr3_aa: CASSHIIVLAGGVETQYF
v_call: TRBV4-1; clone_size: NA; cdr3_length: 16; j_call: TRBJ2-1; cdr3_aa: CASSQGPPFENNEQFF
v_call: TRBV4-1; clone_size: few; cdr3_length: 15; j_call: TRBJ2-2; cdr3_aa: CASSWEHRVTGELFF
v_call: TRBV6-5; clone_size: NA; cdr3_length: 14; j_call: TRBJ1-4; cdr3_aa: CASSLTGLSEKLFF
v_call: TRBV27; clone_size: NA; cdr3_length: 14; j_call: TRBJ1-1; cdr3_aa: CASRGGDRGQEAFF
v_call: TRBV9; clone_size: NA; cdr3_length: 16; j_call: TRBJ2-5; cdr3_aa: CASSVGSGGFQETQYF
v_call: TRBV11-3; clone_size: once; cdr3_length: 19; j_call: TRBJ2-1; cdr3_aa: CASGDPVRLAGGPRNEQFF
v_call: TRBV5-1; clone_size: NA; cdr3_length: 15; j_call: TRBJ2-7; cdr3_aa: CASSPGLADSYEQYF
v_call: TRBV6-5; clone_size: once; cdr3_length: 11; j_call: TRBJ1-6; cdr3_aa: CASSARTEVHF
v_call: TRBV7-9; clone_size: NA; cdr3_length: 17; j_call: TRBJ2-1; cdr3_aa: CASSLAHQREGTYEQFF
v_call: TRBV5-1; clone_size: NA; cdr3_length: 16; j_call: TRBJ1-1; cdr3_aa: CASSPTAGSHNTEAFF
v_call: TRBV13; clone_size: NA; cdr3_length: 15; j_call: TRBJ2-5; cdr3_aa: CASSFSGDIGETQYF
v_call: TRBV12-3/TRBV12-4; clone_size: NA; cdr3_length: 13; j_call: TRBJ2-7; cdr3_aa: CASSLQQGYEQYF
v_call: TRBV3-1/TRBV3-2; clone_size: NA; cdr3_length: 18; j_call: TRBJ2-4; cdr3_aa: CASSQTPPGGKQGNIQYF
v_call: TRBV21-1; clone_size: NA; cdr3_length: 14; j_call: TRBJ2-7; cdr3_aa: CASSKSSAAYEQYF
v_call: TRBV27; clone_size: NA; cdr3_length: 13; j_call: TRBJ2-2; cdr3_aa: CASSFLSGGELFF
v_call: TRBV11-3; clone_size: few; cdr3_length: 12; j_call: TRBJ1-2; cdr3_aa: CASSMTGKGYTF